A selection of T cell receptor beta chains follows, all from one sample in a study of OX40 agonist ivuxolimab in advanced cancers. Sequencing used immunoSEQ multiplex PCR; TCRdb keeps in-frame clones, though not all of them. The data show 70,000 to 100,000 clones, with 65% to 90% seen just once and 1.5% to 2% held by the top ten. The source material was CD4+ or CD8+ T cells sorted from blood, sampled in a trial of the OX40 agonist ivuxolimab. Every receptor here comes from an adult with an advanced solid tumor such as melanoma, head and neck, liver or kidney cancer. The CDR3 runs from the conserved cysteine through the conserved F or W. The order of the fields is J gene, clone size, V gene, CDR3 length, D gene, CDR3 DNA, CDR3 protein. A D gene is named only where the DNA matches it firmly. Rows may omit the clone size; those that give it use once, few, many or a size class.

>TRBJ2-7|NA|TRBV6-1|15|NA
TGTGCCAGCAGTGAAATGGGGCAGAGTTTCTACGAGCAGTACTTC
CASSEMGQSFYEQYF
>TRBJ1-2|few|TRBV10-3|15|TRBD1
TGTGCCATCAGATGGCAGGGACAGACAAACTATGGCTACACCTTC
CAIRWQGQTNYGYTF
>TRBJ1-1|NA|TRBV19|14|NA
TGTGCCAGTAGCCGCCCAGGGTATGACACTGAAGCTTTCTTT
CASSRPGYDTEAFF
>TRBJ1-5|NA|TRBV28|15|NA
TGTGCCAGCAGTTTGGGCGGACAGCGCAATCAGCCCCAGCATTTT
CASSLGGQRNQPQHF
>TRBJ2-4|NA|TRBV4-2|19|TRBD2
TGTGCCAGCAGCCAAGATACGGCTAGCGGGAGTCCGGCCAAAAACATTCAGTACTTC
CASSQDTASGSPAKNIQYF
>TRBJ2-3|few|TRBV21-1|15|NA
TGTGCCAGCAGCAAAGAGGGACAGGGGAAAGATACGCAGTATTTT
CASSKEGQGKDTQYF
>TRBJ1-2|NA|TRBV2|13|TRBD1
TGTGCCAGTGATCCGGGACAGAACTATGGCCACACCTTC
CASDPGQNYGHTF
>TRBJ2-3|NA|TRBV10-3|16|TRBD1
TGTGCCATCAGTGAGTCGGGACAGGGGAGCTTGGATACGCAGTATTTT
CAISESGQGSLDTQYF
>TRBJ2-3|NA|TRBV18|16|NA
TGTGCCAGCTCCACGTGGGGATCAGGTAGCACAGATACGCAGTATTTT
CASSTWGSGSTDTQYF
>TRBJ2-5|NA|TRBV4-1|16|NA
TGCGCCAGCAGTCTACAGGAATCAGGGGCGGGAGAGACCCAGTACTTC
CASSLQESGAGETQYF
>TRBJ2-7|NA|TRBV5-5|15|TRBD2
TGTGCCAGCAGCTTGGGGGCTAGCGGGAGAGACGAGCAGTACTTC
CASSLGASGRDEQYF
>TRBJ1-2|NA|TRBV6-5|15|NA
TGTGCCAGCAGTTACTCGACATTGACGGACTATGGCTACACCTTC
CASSYSTLTDYGYTF
>TRBJ2-7|NA|TRBV7-8|14|NA
TGTGCCAGCAGCCTGACTGGAACCCAAGGCGAGCAGTACTTC
CASSLTGTQGEQYF
>TRBJ1-2|NA|TRBV7-9|13|NA
TGTGCCAGCAGCTCGGACAAGTTCTATGGCTACACCTTC
CASSSDKFYGYTF
>TRBJ2-4|once|TRBV5-3|18|TRBD1
TGTGCCAGAAGCTTGGGGACAGGGCCTGGGCTAGCCAAAAACATTCAGTACTTC
CARSLGTGPGLAKNIQYF
>TRBJ1-2|few|TRBV6-5|14|TRBD1
TGTGCCAGCAGTTACGATACAGGGGCGAGGGGCTACACCTTC
CASSYDTGARGYTF
>TRBJ2-7|few|TRBV15|14|TRBD2
TGTGCCGTCGCCGGGGGGGAAACGTCCTACGAGCAGTACTTC
CAVAGGETSYEQYF
>TRBJ2-7|NA|TRBV25-1|14|TRBD1
TGTGCCAGCAGTGCGACAGGGGGTTATTACGAGCAGTACTTC
CASSATGGYYEQYF
>TRBJ1-6|NA|TRBV6-5|14|NA
TGTGCCAGCAGTTCTGAGATTCGGAATTCACCCCTCCACTTT
CASSSEIRNSPLHF
>TRBJ2-5|NA|TRBV7-8|19|TRBD2
TGTGCCAGCAGCCCCCAACTCCTCCGATGGGGGGGGAACCAAGAGACCCAGTACTTC
CASSPQLLRWGGNQETQYF
>TRBJ1-2|NA|TRBV6-5|12|NA
TGTGCCAGCAGTAAGGGGGGTTATGGCTACACCTTC
CASSKGGYGYTF
>TRBJ1-5|NA|TRBV2|12|NA
TGTGCCAGCAGTGCGGTGGGGCAGCCCCAGCATTTT
CASSAVGQPQHF